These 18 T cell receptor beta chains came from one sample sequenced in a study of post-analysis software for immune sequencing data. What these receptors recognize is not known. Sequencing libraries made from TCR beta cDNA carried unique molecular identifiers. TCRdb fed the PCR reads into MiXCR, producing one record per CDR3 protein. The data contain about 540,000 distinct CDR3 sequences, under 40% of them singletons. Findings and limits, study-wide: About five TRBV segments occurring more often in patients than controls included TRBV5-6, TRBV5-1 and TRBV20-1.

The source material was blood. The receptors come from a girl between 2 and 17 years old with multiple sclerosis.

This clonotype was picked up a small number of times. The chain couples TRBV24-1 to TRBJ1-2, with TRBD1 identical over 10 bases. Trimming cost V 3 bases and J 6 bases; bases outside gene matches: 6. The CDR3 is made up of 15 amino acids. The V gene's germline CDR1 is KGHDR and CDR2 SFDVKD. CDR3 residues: CATSDPMTGGDGYTF. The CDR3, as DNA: TGTGCCACCAGTGATCCCATGACAGGGGGCGATGGCTACACCTTC.

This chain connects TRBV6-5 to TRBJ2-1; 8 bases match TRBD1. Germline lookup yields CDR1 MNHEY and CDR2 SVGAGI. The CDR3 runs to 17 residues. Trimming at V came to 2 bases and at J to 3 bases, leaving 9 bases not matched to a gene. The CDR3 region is CASSYVLFGTGYNEQFF. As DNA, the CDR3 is TGTGCCAGCAGTTACGTTCTGTTCGGGACAGGCTACAATGAGCAGTTCTTC.

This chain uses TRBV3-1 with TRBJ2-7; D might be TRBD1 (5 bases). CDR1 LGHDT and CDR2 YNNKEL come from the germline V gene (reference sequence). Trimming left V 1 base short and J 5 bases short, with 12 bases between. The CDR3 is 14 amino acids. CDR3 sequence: CASSQVDRPHEQYF. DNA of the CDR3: TGTGCCAGCAGCCAAGTCGACAGACCTCACGAGCAGTACTTC.

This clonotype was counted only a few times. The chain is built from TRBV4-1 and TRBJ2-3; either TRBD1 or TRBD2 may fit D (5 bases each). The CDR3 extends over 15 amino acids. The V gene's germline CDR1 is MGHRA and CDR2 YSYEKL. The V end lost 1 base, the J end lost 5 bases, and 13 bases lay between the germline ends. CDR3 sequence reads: CASSQGPGRRDTQYF. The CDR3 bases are TGCGCCAGCAGCCAAGGGCCGGGGCGGCGAGATACGCAGTATTTT.

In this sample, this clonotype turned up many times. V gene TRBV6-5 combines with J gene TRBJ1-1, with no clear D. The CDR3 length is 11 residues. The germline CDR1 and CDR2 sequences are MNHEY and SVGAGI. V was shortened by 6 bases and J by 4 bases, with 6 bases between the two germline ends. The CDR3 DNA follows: TGTGCCAGCAGCCGGGGCACTGAAGCTTTCTTT. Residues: CASSRGTEAFF.

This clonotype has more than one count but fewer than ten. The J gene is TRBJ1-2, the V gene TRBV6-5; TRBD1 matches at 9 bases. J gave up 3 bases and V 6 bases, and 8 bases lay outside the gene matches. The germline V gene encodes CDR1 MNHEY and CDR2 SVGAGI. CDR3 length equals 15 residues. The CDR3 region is CASRPTGGEDYGYTF. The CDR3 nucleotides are TGTGCCAGCAGGCCAACAGGGGGCGAGGACTATGGCTACACCTTC.

For the CDR3, the DNA is TGTGCCAGCAGCCCACTCCGGACAGGGCACGGCTACACCTTC. This encodes CASSPLRTGHGYTF. The V and J genes are TRBV12-3 or TRBV12-4 and TRBJ1-2, with 8 bases matching TRBD1. V lost 6 bases to trimming and J lost 8 bases; unmatched junction nucleotides: 11. The CDR3 runs 14 residues.

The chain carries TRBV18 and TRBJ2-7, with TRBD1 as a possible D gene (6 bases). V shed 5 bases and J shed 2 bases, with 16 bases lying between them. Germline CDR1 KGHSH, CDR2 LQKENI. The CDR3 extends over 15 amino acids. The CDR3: CASSKLVGAPYEQYF. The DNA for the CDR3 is TGTGCCAGCTCAAAATTAGTGGGGGCCCCCTACGAGCAGTACTTC.

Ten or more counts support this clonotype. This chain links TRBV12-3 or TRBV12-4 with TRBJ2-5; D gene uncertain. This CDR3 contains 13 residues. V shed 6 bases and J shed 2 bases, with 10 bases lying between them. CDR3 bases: TGTGCCAGCAGCCAAGACTTACAAGAGACCCAGTACTTC. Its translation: CASSQDLQETQYF.

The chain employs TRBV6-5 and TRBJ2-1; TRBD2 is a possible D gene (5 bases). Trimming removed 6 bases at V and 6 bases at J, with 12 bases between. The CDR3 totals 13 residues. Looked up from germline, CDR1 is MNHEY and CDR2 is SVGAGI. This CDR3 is CASSRERGNEQFF. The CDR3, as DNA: TGTGCCAGCAGCCGGGAACGGGGCAATGAGCAGTTCTTC.

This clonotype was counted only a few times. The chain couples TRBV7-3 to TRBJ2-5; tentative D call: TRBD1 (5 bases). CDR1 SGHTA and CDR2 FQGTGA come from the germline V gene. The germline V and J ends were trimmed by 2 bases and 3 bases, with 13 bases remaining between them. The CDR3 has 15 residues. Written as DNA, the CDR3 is TGTGCCAGCAGCTTAGATCGTGGCAGGGAAGAGACCCAGTACTTC. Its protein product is CASSLDRGREETQYF. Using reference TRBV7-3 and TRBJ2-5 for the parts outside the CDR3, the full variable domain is GAGVSQTPSNKVTEKGKYVELRCDPISGHTALYWYRQSLGQGPEFLIYFQGTGAADDSGLPNDRFFAVRPEGSVSTLKIQRTERGDSAVYLCASSLDRGREETQYFGPGTRLLVL.

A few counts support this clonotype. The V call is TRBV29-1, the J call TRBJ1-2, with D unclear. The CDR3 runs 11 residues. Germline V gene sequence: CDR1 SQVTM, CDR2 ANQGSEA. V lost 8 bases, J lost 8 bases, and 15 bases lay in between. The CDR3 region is CSTRTRIGYTF. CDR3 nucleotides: TGCAGCACCCGAACCAGGATAGGCTACACCTTC. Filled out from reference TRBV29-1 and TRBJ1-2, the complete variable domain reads SAVISQKPSRDICQRGTSLTIQCQVDSQVTMMFWYRQQPGQSLTLIATANQGSEATYESGFVIDKFPISRPNLTFSTLTVSNMSPEDSSIYLCSTRTRIGYTFGSGTRLTVV.

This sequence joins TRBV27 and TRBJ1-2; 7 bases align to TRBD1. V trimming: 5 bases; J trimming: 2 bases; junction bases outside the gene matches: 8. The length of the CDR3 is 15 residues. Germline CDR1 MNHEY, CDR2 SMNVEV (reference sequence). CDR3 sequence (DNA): TGTGCCAGCAGTCTGGGACAGAGGTACAACTATGGCTACACCTTC. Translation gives CASSLGQRYNYGYTF.

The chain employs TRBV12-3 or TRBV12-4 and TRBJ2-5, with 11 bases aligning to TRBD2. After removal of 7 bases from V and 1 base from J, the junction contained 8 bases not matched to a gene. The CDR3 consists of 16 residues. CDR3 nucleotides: TGTGCCAGCAACGGGGGACTAGCGGCCTCCCAAGAGACCCAGTACTTC. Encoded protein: CASNGGLAASQETQYF.

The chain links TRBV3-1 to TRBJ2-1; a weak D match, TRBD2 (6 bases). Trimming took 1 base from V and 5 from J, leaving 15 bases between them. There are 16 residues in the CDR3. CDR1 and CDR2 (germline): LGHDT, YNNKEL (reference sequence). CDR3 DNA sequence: TGTGCCAGCAGCCAAGTTTTGACGACGGGGGACAATGAGCAGTTCTTC. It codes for CASSQVLTTGDNEQFF.

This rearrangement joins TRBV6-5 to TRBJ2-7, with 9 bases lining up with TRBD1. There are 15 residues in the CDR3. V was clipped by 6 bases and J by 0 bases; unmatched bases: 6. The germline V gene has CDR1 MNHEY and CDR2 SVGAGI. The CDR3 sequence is CASRGDRAPSYEQYF. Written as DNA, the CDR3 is TGTGCCAGCAGGGGGGACAGGGCCCCCTCCTACGAGCAGTACTTC.

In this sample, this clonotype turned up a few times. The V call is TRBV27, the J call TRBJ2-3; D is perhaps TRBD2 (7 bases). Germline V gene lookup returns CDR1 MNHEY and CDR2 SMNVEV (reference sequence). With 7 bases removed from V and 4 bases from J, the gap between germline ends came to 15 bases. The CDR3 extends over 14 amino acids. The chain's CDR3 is CASTDGGRSDTQYF. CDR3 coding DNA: TGTGCCAGCACCGACGGGGGGCGTTCAGATACGCAGTATTTT.

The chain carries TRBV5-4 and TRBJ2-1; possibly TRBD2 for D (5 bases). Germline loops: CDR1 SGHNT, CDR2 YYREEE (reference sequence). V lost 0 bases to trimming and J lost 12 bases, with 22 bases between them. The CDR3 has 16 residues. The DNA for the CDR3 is TGTGCCAGCAGCTTGGGGGTGGGGAGTGAGTTCGCAGCGCAGTTCTTC. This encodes CASSLGVGSEFAAQFF.